This TCR beta chain was sequenced during a study of CD8 T cells in Susac syndrome. FACS enriched CD8+ TEMRA cells, while bulk CD8+ and CD4+ were negatively isolated. It was with random hexamers that about 0.45 to 1 ug RNA was reverse transcribed. Amplification of TCR beta CDR3 spanned 54 Vbeta and 13 Jbeta via immunoSEQ multiplex PCR. One entry per CDR3 protein results from TCRdb running MiXCR on the immunoSEQ multiplex PCR reads. The table lists about 60,000 distinct CDR3 sequences, approximately 94% of them singletons. The CDR3 consists of 14 residues. Losses at the gene ends were 4 bases for V and 3 bases for J; bases not matched to a gene: 6.

The V call is TRBV12-3 or TRBV12-4, the J call TRBJ2-7, with 7 bases identical to TRBD1. Sequenced: CD8+ T cells from PBMCs. This receptor was taken from a human donor with multiple sclerosis. The CDR3 DNA sequence: TGTGCCAGCAGTTCCCCGGGACAGCTCTACGAGCAGTACTTC. Translating gives CASSSPGQLYEQYF.